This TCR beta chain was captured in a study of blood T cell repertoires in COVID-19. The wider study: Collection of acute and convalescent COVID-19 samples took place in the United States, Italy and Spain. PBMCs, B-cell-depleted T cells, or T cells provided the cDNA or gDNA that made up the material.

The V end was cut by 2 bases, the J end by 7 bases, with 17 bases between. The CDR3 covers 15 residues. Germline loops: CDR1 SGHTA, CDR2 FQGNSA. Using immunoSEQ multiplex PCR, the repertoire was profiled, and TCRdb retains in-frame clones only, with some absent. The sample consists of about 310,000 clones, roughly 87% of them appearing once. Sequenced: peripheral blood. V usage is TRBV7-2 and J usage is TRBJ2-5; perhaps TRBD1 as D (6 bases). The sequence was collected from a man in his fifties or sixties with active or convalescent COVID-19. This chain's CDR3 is CASSLRTRGLGTQYF. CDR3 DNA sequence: TGTGCCAGCAGCTTAAGAACCAGGGGCCTGGGGACCCAGTACTTC.